Below are 25 T cell receptor beta chains sequenced from a single sample in a study of T cells in Graves' hyperthyroidism and ophthalmopathy. Researchers amplified the TCR beta CDR3 regions from RNA transcripts. Initially, a first-round RT-PCR of the TCR CDR3 employed the HTBI primer set. TCRdb reprocessed the multiplex PCR reads via MiXCR and lists one record per CDR3 protein. The table records hundreds of thousands of distinct CDR3 sequences, roughly 17% of them present only once. Sequenced material: blood. The receptors stem from a young woman with Graves' ophthalmopathy.

CDR3 region: CASSIMGNTEAFF. CDR3 nucleotides: TGTGCCAGTAGTATTATGGGAAACACTGAAGCTTTCTTT. The chain recombines TRBV19 with TRBJ1-1, with no clear D. This CDR3 has 13 residues. Trimming removed 3 bases from V and 2 bases from J, with 7 bases in between. From germline, CDR1 is LNHDA and CDR2 SQIVND (reference sequence).

This clonotype has ten or more counts. V is TRBV3-1 and J is TRBJ2-7, with D tentatively TRBD1 or TRBD2 (5 bases each). V lost 1 base and J 6 bases, leaving 16 bases between the germline ends. The CDR3 is 15 amino acids. CDR1 is LGHDT, CDR2 YNNKEL, per germline (reference sequence). The CDR3 coding sequence is TGTGCCAGCAGCCAAGGCAGAGGGGAACCGATCGAGCAGTACTTC. It specifies CASSQGRGEPIEQYF.

The rearrangement links TRBV2 to TRBJ2-3; D gene ambiguous. CDR1 is SNHLY and CDR2 is FYNNEI in the germline V gene. The CDR3 runs 12 residues. V lost 7 bases and J lost 2, with 7 bases in between. CDR3 region: CASIRHTDTQYF. The CDR3 DNA is TGTGCCAGCATCCGACACACAGATACGCAGTATTTT.

This clonotype was seen ten or more times. The chain carries TRBV6-6 and TRBJ2-2; TRBD2 matches at 8 bases. This CDR3 is built from 16 residues. Germline assignment: CDR1 MNHNY and CDR2 SVGAGI (reference sequence). V lost 2 bases to trimming and J lost 5 bases; unmatched junction nucleotides: 7. The CDR3 sequence: CASSYLAGGWTGELFF. The CDR3 nucleotides are TGTGCCAGCAGTTACCTGGCGGGGGGCTGGACCGGGGAGCTGTTTTTT.

This clonotype was recorded at least ten times. The chain employs TRBV6-2 or TRBV6-3 and TRBJ2-5; 8 nucleotides line up with TRBD2. V shed 4 bases, J shed 9 bases, and the junction held 1 base outside the gene matches. CDR1 and CDR2 from the germline V gene are MNHEY and SVGEGT. This CDR3 is built from 11 residues. The CDR3 DNA sequence: TGTGCCAGCAGTTCGCGGGGGGCCCAGTACTTC. It encodes CASSSRGAQYF.

This clonotype came up many times. The gene calls are TRBV12-3 or TRBV12-4 and TRBJ1-3, with D possibly TRBD1 on 6 matching bases. V was pared by 4 bases and J by 0 bases, with 10 bases between. This CDR3 has 15 residues. CDR3 nucleotide sequence: TGTGCCAGCAGTTCTACAGGGACCTCTGGAAACACCATATATTTT. Protein product: CASSSTGTSGNTIYF.

This clonotype has ten or more counts. The V gene is TRBV14, the J gene TRBJ2-1; D uncertain. V lost 0 bases and J 8 bases, leaving 17 bases between the germline ends. The CDR3 runs to 16 residues. The germline V gene encodes CDR1 SGHDN and CDR2 FVKESK. In nucleotides, the CDR3 is TGTGCCAGCAGCCAAGACGTAGGGTGGCGGCCGGATGAGCAGTTCTTC. Translation: CASSQDVGWRPDEQFF.

Many counts were recorded for this clonotype. The rearrangement links TRBV20-1 to TRBJ2-4; perhaps TRBD1 as D (6 bases). The CDR3 extends over 13 amino acids. V lost 6 bases to trimming and J lost 3 bases, with 12 bases between them. Germline V gene data show CDR1 as DFQATT and CDR2 as SNEGSKA (reference sequence). The CDR3, as DNA: TGCAGTGCCAAGGGACACCTCAAAAACATTCAGTACTTC. Residues: CSAKGHLKNIQYF.

At least ten counts were recorded for this clonotype. The J gene is TRBJ2-1, the V gene TRBV9; no clear D gene. V lost 4 bases and J 0 bases, leaving 11 bases between the germline ends. The CDR3 length is 15 residues. Germline assignment: CDR1 SGDLS and CDR2 YYNGEE. The CDR3 reads CASSPWRSSYNEQFF. The CDR3 nucleotides are TGTGCCAGCAGCCCGTGGCGGAGCTCCTACAATGAGCAGTTCTTC.

This clonotype was seen ten or more times. V gene TRBV19 combines with J gene TRBJ2-7; D is unclear. Trimming shortened V by 3 bases and J by 2 bases, and 11 bases separated the two germline ends. The germline V gene encodes CDR1 LNHDA and CDR2 SQIVND (reference sequence). This CDR3 has 14 residues. CDR3 sequence reads: CASSIRANTYEQYF. The CDR3 region has the DNA TGTGCCAGTAGTATCCGCGCCAATACCTACGAGCAGTACTTC.

This clonotype showed up many times. J is TRBJ2-5 and V is TRBV28; maybe TRBD2 (6 bases). The CDR3 contains 14 residues. In germline, CDR1 is MDHEN, CDR2 SYDVKM. The V and J ends lost 3 bases and 2 bases respectively, with 10 bases between them. CDR3 sequence: CASSFPGGQETQYF. The CDR3 region has the DNA TGTGCCAGCAGTTTTCCCGGAGGGCAAGAGACCCAGTACTTC.

The table lists this clonotype with a few counts. Since a much larger clone is just one base distant, this may be a read error. This chain joins TRBV28 and TRBJ2-1; 9 bases match TRBD1. The CDR3 spans 15 residues. The J segment lost 10 bases and the V segment lost 5 bases, leaving 12 bases of the junction unmatched. The germline V gene has CDR1 MDHEN and CDR2 SYDVKM. CDR3 amino acids: CASSLPGQGRGEQFF. CDR3 in DNA: TGTGCCAGCAGTCTCCCCGGACAGGGGCGCGGCGAGCAGTTCTTC.

This clonotype was seen many times. V and J are TRBV28 and TRBJ2-7; 9 nucleotides align to TRBD2. After removal of 8 bases from V and 7 bases from J, the junction contained 12 bases not matched to a gene. Germline CDR1 and CDR2: MDHEN and SYDVKM. The CDR3 sequence is 14 residues long. The CDR3 protein is CASGKRGAFLEQYF. CDR3 nucleotides: TGTGCCAGCGGGAAGCGGGGGGCATTCCTAGAGCAGTACTTC. The full variable domain, its missing parts supplied by reference TRBV28 and TRBJ2-7, is DVKVTQSSRYLVKRTGEKVFLECVQDMDHENMFWYRQDPGLGLRLIYFSYDVKMKEKGDIPEGYSVSREKKERFSLILESASTNQTSMYLCASGKRGAFLEQYFGPGTRLTVT.

This clonotype has at least ten counts. This sequence joins TRBV6-5 and TRBJ1-2, with 8 bases lining up with TRBD1. The CDR3 sequence is 17 residues long. The trim removed 0 bases at V and 2 bases at J, leaving 8 bases unmatched. Germline CDR1 reads MNHEY; CDR2 reads SVGAGI. The CDR3 bases are TGTGCCAGCAGTTACTCGACTCAGGGGGCTTCAAACTATGGCTACACCTTC. The encoded protein is CASSYSTQGASNYGYTF.

This clonotype showed up just a few times. This sequence joins TRBV7-3 and TRBJ2-3; the D gene is possibly TRBD2 (5 bases). This CDR3 has 15 residues. Germline V gene data show CDR1 as SGHTA and CDR2 as FQGTGA. Trimming removed 1 base at V and 12 bases at J, with 20 bases between. CDR3 sequence reads: CASSLNLIGRAFQYF. Written as DNA, the CDR3 is TGTGCCAGCAGCTTAAATCTGATCGGGCGGGCTTTCCAGTATTTT. The whole variable domain, filled in from reference TRBV7-3 and TRBJ2-3, reads GAGVSQTPSNKVTEKGKYVELRCDPISGHTALYWYRQSLGQGPEFLIYFQGTGAADDSGLPNDRFFAVRPEGSVSTLKIQRTERGDSAVYLCASSLNLIGRAFQYFGPGTRLTVL.

Turning to this clonotype: Given a much more abundant clone one base away, this may be a read error. This CDR3 is CASGSTQGYAYNEQFF. In nucleotides, the CDR3 is TGTGCCAGCGGCTCGACACAGGGGTATGCTTACAATGAGCAGTTCTTC. The V call is TRBV7-6, the J call TRBJ2-1; 7 bases are shared with TRBD1. CDR1 and CDR2 (germline): SGHVS, FNYEAQ. V dropped 8 bases and J dropped 4; count of bases not matched to a gene: 14. This CDR3 contains 16 residues. Full variable domain (missing parts from reference TRBV7-6 and TRBJ2-1): GAGVSQSPRYKVTKRGQDVALRCDPISGHVSLYWYRQALGQGPEFLTYFNYEAQQDKSGLPNDRFSAERPEGSISTLTIQRTEQRDSAMYRCASGSTQGYAYNEQFFGPGTRLTVL.

This clonotype appeared many times. This chain connects TRBV19 to TRBJ1-1; D unresolved. The CDR3 loop spans 13 amino acids. Trimming shortened V by 7 bases and J by 4 bases, and 13 bases separated the two germline ends. Germline V CDR1 and CDR2: LNHDA, SQIVND (reference sequence). CDR3 sequence: CASTPGHLTEAFF. CDR3 nucleotides: TGTGCCAGTACCCCCGGGCACCTCACTGAAGCTTTCTTT.

This clonotype was recorded many times. Here the CDR3 reads CASSKTAHEQFF. The CDR3 bases are TGTGCCAGCAGCAAAACGGCACATGAGCAGTTCTTC. The rearrangement joins TRBV7-9 to TRBJ2-1; D unclear. The CDR3 is made up of 12 amino acids. Germline loops: CDR1 SEHNR, CDR2 FQNEAQ (reference sequence). V was clipped by 5 bases and J by 8 bases, with 10 bases between them.

This clonotype was seen at least ten times. The chain uses TRBV20-1 and TRBJ2-3, with 10 bases aligning to TRBD1. V shed 4 bases and J 4 bases; nucleotides not matched to a gene: 5. The CDR3 totals 14 residues. In germline, CDR1 is DFQATT, CDR2 SNEGSKA (reference sequence). DNA for the CDR3: TGCAGTGCTAAGACAGGGGGCGCGTCAGATACGCAGTATTTT. As protein: CSAKTGGASDTQYF.

In its sample, this clonotype was seen many times. The chain employs TRBV7-6 and TRBJ1-1, with 12 bases matching TRBD1. J gave up 1 base and V 6 bases, and 6 bases lay outside the gene matches. The germline gives CDR1 SGHVS, CDR2 FNYEAQ. The CDR3 sequence is 16 residues long. For the CDR3, the DNA is TGTGCCAGCAGGACCGGGACAGGGGGCGAGAACACTGAAGCTTTCTTT. This encodes CASRTGTGGENTEAFF.

In its sample, this clonotype was seen many times. V gene TRBV9 combines with J gene TRBJ1-1; the D gene is possibly TRBD1 (5 bases). Trimming left V 2 bases short and J 2 bases short, with 19 bases between. Germline V gene data show CDR1 as SGDLS and CDR2 as YYNGEE. The CDR3 sequence is 17 residues long. The CDR3 DNA follows: TGTGCCAGCAGCGTGGGGGAGGGTAGGGTGGTAAACACTGAAGCTTTCTTT. Translation gives CASSVGEGRVVNTEAFF.

The chain links TRBV28 to TRBJ1-2, with 11 bases aligning to TRBD1. With V trimmed by 4 bases and J by 5 bases, 9 bases remained unmatched. The CDR3 covers 16 residues. The germline V gene has CDR1 MDHEN and CDR2 SYDVKM. This CDR3 reads CASSSLGTGGTYGYTF. The CDR3 DNA reads TGTGCCAGCAGTTCTCTCGGGACAGGGGGAACATATGGCTACACCTTC.

The rearrangement links TRBV5-1 to TRBJ1-4, with D maybe TRBD1 (5 bases). CDR1 SGHRS and CDR2 YFSETQ come from the germline V gene. Trimming left V 2 bases short and J 3 bases short, with 11 bases between. The CDR3 covers 15 residues. The CDR3 DNA sequence: TGCGCCAGCAGCTTAACAGGAGCCTCTAATGAAAAACTGTTTTTT. Translation: CASSLTGASNEKLFF. Looking up the rest from reference TRBV5-1 and TRBJ1-4 gives the full variable domain: KAGVTQTPRYLIKTRGQQVTLSCSPISGHRSVSWYQQTPGQGLQFLFEYFSETQRNKGNFPGRFSGRQFSNSRSEMNVSTLELGDSALYLCASSLTGASNEKLFFGSGTQLSVL.

This clonotype has ten or more counts. J is TRBJ2-1 and V is TRBV7-9; 8 nucleotides agree with TRBD2. With 5 bases clipped from V and 0 bases from J, the junction kept 6 bases outside the gene matches. The germline gives CDR1 SEHNR, CDR2 FQNEAQ (reference sequence). The CDR3 extends over 16 amino acids. CDR3 coding DNA: TGTGCCAGCAGCCCGCCAGGGACTAGCTCCTACAATGAGCAGTTCTTC. Protein sequence: CASSPPGTSSYNEQFF.

The table lists this clonotype with many counts. V gene TRBV6-1 combines with J gene TRBJ1-5; a possible D gene is TRBD1 (6 bases). The CDR3 spans 15 residues. Germline V gene lookup returns CDR1 MNHNS and CDR2 SASEGT. Trimming took 6 bases from V and 4 from J, leaving 16 bases between them. The CDR3 DNA sequence: TGTGCCAGCAGGACAGGCCCCTGGGGTAATCAGCCCCAGCATTTT. It is translated as CASRTGPWGNQPQHF.